A selection of T cell receptor beta chains follows, all from one sample in a study of blood T cell repertoires in COVID-19. Sequencing used immunoSEQ multiplex PCR; TCRdb keeps in-frame clones, though not all of them. Among approximately 210,000 clones listed, 81% were seen once. Material for sequencing was PBMCs or T cells enriched from blood (not recorded which). These receptors were obtained from a woman between 45 and 65 years old with acute COVID-19. The CDR3 runs from the conserved cysteine through the conserved F or W. A D gene is named only where the DNA matches it firmly. For some rows the clone size is stated as once, few or many, or as a class when expanded; others skip it.

d_call: TRBD1; j_call: TRBJ1-6; v_call: TRBV18; clone_size: .; cdr3_aa: CASSLYSGTGNSPLHF; cdr3_nt: TGTGCCAGCTCCCTATACTCCGGGACAGGGAATTCACCCCTCCACTTT
d_call: TRBD1; j_call: TRBJ1-2; v_call: TRBV4-3; clone_size: .; cdr3_aa: CASSQVGGTNYGYTF; cdr3_nt: TGCGCCAGCAGCCAAGTAGGGGGCACTAACTATGGCTACACCTTC
d_call: TRBD1; j_call: TRBJ1-1; v_call: TRBV19; clone_size: .; cdr3_aa: CASSLTGTGSRKAFF; cdr3_nt: TGTGCCAGTAGTCTCACCGGGACAGGGTCGAGAAAGGCTTTCTTT
d_call: .; j_call: TRBJ1-6; v_call: TRBV6-4; clone_size: .; cdr3_aa: CASSVTGGRSPLHF; cdr3_nt: TGTGCCAGCAGTGTTACCGGGGGACGTTCACCCCTCCACTTT
d_call: .; j_call: TRBJ1-1; v_call: TRBV9; clone_size: .; cdr3_aa: CASSAPKGRSTEAFF; cdr3_nt: TGTGCCAGCAGCGCACCGAAGGGGAGGAGCACTGAAGCTTTCTTT
d_call: TRBD2; j_call: TRBJ2-5; v_call: TRBV19; clone_size: .; cdr3_aa: CASSSRLAGVETQYF; cdr3_nt: TGTGCCAGTAGCTCGAGACTAGCGGGAGTGGAGACCCAGTACTTC
d_call: TRBD1; j_call: TRBJ2-3; v_call: TRBV2; clone_size: .; cdr3_aa: CASRTGWDSTDTQYF; cdr3_nt: TGTGCCAGCAGGACAGGGTGGGATAGCACAGATACGCAGTATTTT
d_call: .; j_call: TRBJ1-4; v_call: TRBV30; clone_size: .; cdr3_aa: CAWSLQRNEKLFF; cdr3_nt: TGTGCCTGGAGTTTGCAGAGGAATGAAAAACTGTTTTTT
d_call: .; j_call: TRBJ2-5; v_call: TRBV7-2; clone_size: .; cdr3_aa: CASSASRGNQETQYF; cdr3_nt: TGTGCCAGCAGCGCTTCTCGGGGGAACCAAGAGACCCAGTACTTC
d_call: TRBD2; j_call: TRBJ2-1; v_call: TRBV9; clone_size: .; cdr3_aa: CASSALAASYNEQFF; cdr3_nt: TGTGCCAGCAGCGCGCTAGCGGCTTCCTACAATGAGCAGTTCTTC
d_call: .; j_call: TRBJ1-5; v_call: TRBV19; clone_size: .; cdr3_aa: CASRTPGLRSRDSNQPQHF; cdr3_nt: TGTGCCAGTAGAACTCCGGGACTTAGATCGCGGGATAGCAATCAGCCCCAGCATTTT
d_call: TRBD2; j_call: TRBJ2-7; v_call: TRBV6-2/TRBV6-3; clone_size: .; cdr3_aa: CASSYTPGLAGGRGYEQYF; cdr3_nt: TGTGCCAGCAGTTACACGCCGGGACTAGCGGGGGGCAGAGGGTACGAGCAGTACTTC
d_call: .; j_call: TRBJ2-7; v_call: TRBV6-5; clone_size: .; cdr3_aa: CASRPEVGDEQYF; cdr3_nt: TGTGCCAGCAGGCCCGAAGTAGGGGACGAGCAGTACTTC
d_call: TRBD1; j_call: TRBJ1-6; v_call: TRBV9; clone_size: .; cdr3_aa: CASSPRQGGTSPLHF; cdr3_nt: TGTGCCAGCAGCCCCAGACAGGGGGGAACTTCACCCCTCCACTTT
d_call: TRBD1; j_call: TRBJ1-5; v_call: TRBV10-2; clone_size: few; cdr3_aa: CASSETGDQPQHF; cdr3_nt: TGCGCCAGCAGTGAAACAGGGGATCAGCCCCAGCATTTT
d_call: .; j_call: TRBJ1-2; v_call: TRBV19; clone_size: .; cdr3_aa: CASIPRTGYGYTF; cdr3_nt: TGTGCCAGTATTCCCCGGACGGGGTATGGCTACACCTTC
d_call: TRBD1; j_call: TRBJ2-7; v_call: TRBV9; clone_size: few; cdr3_aa: CASSPRQGAFEQYF; cdr3_nt: TGTGCCAGCAGCCCAAGACAGGGGGCATTCGAGCAGTACTTC
d_call: .; j_call: TRBJ2-2; v_call: TRBV6-6; clone_size: once; cdr3_aa: CASSPTGVRRGTGELFF; cdr3_nt: TGTGCCAGCAGTCCTACGGGGGTCCGGAGGGGCACCGGGGAGCTGTTTTTT
d_call: TRBD1; j_call: TRBJ2-7; v_call: TRBV9; clone_size: .; cdr3_aa: CASSLSFGGQGTVSEQYF; cdr3_nt: TGTGCCAGCAGCCTCTCCTTTGGGGGACAGGGGACAGTGAGCGAGCAGTACTTC
d_call: .; j_call: TRBJ1-3; v_call: TRBV15; clone_size: .; cdr3_aa: CATSRAPEASGNTIYF; cdr3_nt: TGTGCCACCAGCAGAGCGCCGGAGGCCTCTGGAAACACCATATATTTT
d_call: .; j_call: TRBJ1-5; v_call: TRBV12-5; clone_size: .; cdr3_aa: CASAKEGGGNQPQHF; cdr3_nt: TGTGCTAGTGCTAAGGAGGGCGGGGGCAATCAGCCCCAGCATTTT
d_call: .; j_call: TRBJ2-4; v_call: TRBV5-5; clone_size: .; cdr3_aa: CASSPLGGGIAKNIQYF; cdr3_nt: TGTGCCAGCAGCCCACTCGGCGGGGGCATAGCCAAAAACATTCAGTACTTC
d_call: TRBD1; j_call: TRBJ1-5; v_call: TRBV5-8; clone_size: .; cdr3_aa: CASRSQGDGNQPQHF; cdr3_nt: TGTGCCAGCAGATCACAGGGGGACGGCAATCAGCCCCAGCATTTT
d_call: .; j_call: TRBJ1-1; v_call: TRBV4-3; clone_size: .; cdr3_aa: CASSQDLLLGGNTEAFF; cdr3_nt: TGCGCCAGCAGCCAAGATCTCTTATTGGGGGGGAACACTGAAGCTTTCTTT
d_call: .; j_call: TRBJ2-1; v_call: TRBV15; clone_size: .; cdr3_aa: CATSRGASTHGYNEQFF; cdr3_nt: TGTGCCACCAGCAGAGGGGCTAGCACCCACGGGTACAATGAGCAGTTCTTC
d_call: .; j_call: TRBJ1-5; v_call: TRBV7-2; clone_size: .; cdr3_aa: CASSFVRQANQPQHF; cdr3_nt: TGTGCCAGCAGCTTCGTTCGGCAGGCAAATCAGCCCCAGCATTTT
d_call: TRBD1; j_call: TRBJ2-7; v_call: TRBV28; clone_size: .; cdr3_aa: CASSSLTGGSYEQYF; cdr3_nt: TGTGCCAGCAGTTCCCTGACAGGGGGCTCCTACGAGCAGTACTTC
d_call: .; j_call: TRBJ1-6; v_call: TRBV7-3; clone_size: .; cdr3_aa: CASSQGSYNSPLHF; cdr3_nt: TGTGCCAGCAGCCAGGGTTCCTATAATTCACCCCTCCACTTT
d_call: .; j_call: TRBJ1-2; v_call: TRBV4-3; clone_size: .; cdr3_aa: CASSQEPGANYGYTF; cdr3_nt: TGCGCCAGCAGCCAAGAGCCCGGAGCTAACTATGGCTACACCTTC